The 6 T cell receptor beta chains presented below share a single source sample, sequenced in a study of blood T cell repertoires in COVID-19. Method: immunoSEQ multiplex PCR; TCRdb's copy keeps in-frame clones and lacks some. The sample lists around 250,000 clones; roughly 88% were seen once. Material: peripheral blood. The receptors were sampled from an elderly man with acute or convalescent COVID-19.

The genes are TRBV6-5 and TRBJ1-1; D ambiguous. Between the trimmed V and J ends, which lost 5 bases and 11 bases, there was a span of 15 bases. The CDR3 loop spans 12 amino acids. Germline V gene lookup returns CDR1 MNHEY and CDR2 SVGAGI. CDR3 nucleotides: TGTGCCAGCAGTCGACCGCTGGAGGAGGCTTTCTTT. It yields the protein CASSRPLEEAFF.

This chain joins TRBV5-1 and TRBJ2-7; 11 positions match TRBD1. With V trimmed by 4 bases and J by 6 bases, 6 bases remained unmatched. Germline CDR1 is SGHRS and CDR2 is YFSETQ. This CDR3 comprises 14 residues. CDR3 sequence (DNA): TGCGCCAGCAGCCAACCCGGGACAGGGGGCGAGCAGTACTTC. Translated: CASSQPGTGGEQYF.

The V gene is TRBV9, the J gene TRBJ2-7, with D possibly TRBD2 on 6 matching bases. Between the trimmed V and J ends, which lost 2 bases and 3 bases, there was a span of 15 bases. Germline CDR1 and CDR2: SGDLS and YYNGEE. The CDR3 extends over 15 amino acids. CDR3 nucleotides: TGTGCCAGCAGCGTCAGTCCGGACTACAACTACGAGCAGTACTTC. As protein: CASSVSPDYNYEQYF.

This clone showed up just a few times. The chain combines TRBV2 with TRBJ2-7; D may be TRBD2 (5 bases). CDR1 is SNHLY and CDR2 is FYNNEI in the germline V gene. CDR3 length: 13 residues. V was pared by 3 bases and J by 3 bases, with 9 bases between. CDR3: CASSDKTNYEQYF. DNA of the CDR3: TGTGCCAGCAGTGACAAGACTAACTACGAGCAGTACTTC.

The gene calls are TRBV28 and TRBJ1-6; weak D call: TRBD1 (5 bases). Deletions cut 6 bases from V and 8 bases from J, with 11 bases between. CDR3 length equals 13 residues. Germline V gene lookup returns CDR1 MDHEN and CDR2 SYDVKM. The CDR3 region is CASRNSRDSPLHF. CDR3 coding DNA: TGTGCCAGCAGAAACTCCAGGGATTCACCCCTCCACTTT.

This clone was detected only a few times. This chain links TRBV9 with TRBJ2-2; 13 positions match TRBD2. The CDR3 length is 16 residues. Trimming took 4 bases from V and 4 from J; bases not matched to a gene: 4. Germline CDR1 is SGDLS and CDR2 is YYNGEE. The CDR3 nucleotides are TGTGCCAGCAGCTGGACTAGCGGGAGTGGCACCGGGGAGCTGTTTTTT. Its translation: CASSWTSGSGTGELFF.